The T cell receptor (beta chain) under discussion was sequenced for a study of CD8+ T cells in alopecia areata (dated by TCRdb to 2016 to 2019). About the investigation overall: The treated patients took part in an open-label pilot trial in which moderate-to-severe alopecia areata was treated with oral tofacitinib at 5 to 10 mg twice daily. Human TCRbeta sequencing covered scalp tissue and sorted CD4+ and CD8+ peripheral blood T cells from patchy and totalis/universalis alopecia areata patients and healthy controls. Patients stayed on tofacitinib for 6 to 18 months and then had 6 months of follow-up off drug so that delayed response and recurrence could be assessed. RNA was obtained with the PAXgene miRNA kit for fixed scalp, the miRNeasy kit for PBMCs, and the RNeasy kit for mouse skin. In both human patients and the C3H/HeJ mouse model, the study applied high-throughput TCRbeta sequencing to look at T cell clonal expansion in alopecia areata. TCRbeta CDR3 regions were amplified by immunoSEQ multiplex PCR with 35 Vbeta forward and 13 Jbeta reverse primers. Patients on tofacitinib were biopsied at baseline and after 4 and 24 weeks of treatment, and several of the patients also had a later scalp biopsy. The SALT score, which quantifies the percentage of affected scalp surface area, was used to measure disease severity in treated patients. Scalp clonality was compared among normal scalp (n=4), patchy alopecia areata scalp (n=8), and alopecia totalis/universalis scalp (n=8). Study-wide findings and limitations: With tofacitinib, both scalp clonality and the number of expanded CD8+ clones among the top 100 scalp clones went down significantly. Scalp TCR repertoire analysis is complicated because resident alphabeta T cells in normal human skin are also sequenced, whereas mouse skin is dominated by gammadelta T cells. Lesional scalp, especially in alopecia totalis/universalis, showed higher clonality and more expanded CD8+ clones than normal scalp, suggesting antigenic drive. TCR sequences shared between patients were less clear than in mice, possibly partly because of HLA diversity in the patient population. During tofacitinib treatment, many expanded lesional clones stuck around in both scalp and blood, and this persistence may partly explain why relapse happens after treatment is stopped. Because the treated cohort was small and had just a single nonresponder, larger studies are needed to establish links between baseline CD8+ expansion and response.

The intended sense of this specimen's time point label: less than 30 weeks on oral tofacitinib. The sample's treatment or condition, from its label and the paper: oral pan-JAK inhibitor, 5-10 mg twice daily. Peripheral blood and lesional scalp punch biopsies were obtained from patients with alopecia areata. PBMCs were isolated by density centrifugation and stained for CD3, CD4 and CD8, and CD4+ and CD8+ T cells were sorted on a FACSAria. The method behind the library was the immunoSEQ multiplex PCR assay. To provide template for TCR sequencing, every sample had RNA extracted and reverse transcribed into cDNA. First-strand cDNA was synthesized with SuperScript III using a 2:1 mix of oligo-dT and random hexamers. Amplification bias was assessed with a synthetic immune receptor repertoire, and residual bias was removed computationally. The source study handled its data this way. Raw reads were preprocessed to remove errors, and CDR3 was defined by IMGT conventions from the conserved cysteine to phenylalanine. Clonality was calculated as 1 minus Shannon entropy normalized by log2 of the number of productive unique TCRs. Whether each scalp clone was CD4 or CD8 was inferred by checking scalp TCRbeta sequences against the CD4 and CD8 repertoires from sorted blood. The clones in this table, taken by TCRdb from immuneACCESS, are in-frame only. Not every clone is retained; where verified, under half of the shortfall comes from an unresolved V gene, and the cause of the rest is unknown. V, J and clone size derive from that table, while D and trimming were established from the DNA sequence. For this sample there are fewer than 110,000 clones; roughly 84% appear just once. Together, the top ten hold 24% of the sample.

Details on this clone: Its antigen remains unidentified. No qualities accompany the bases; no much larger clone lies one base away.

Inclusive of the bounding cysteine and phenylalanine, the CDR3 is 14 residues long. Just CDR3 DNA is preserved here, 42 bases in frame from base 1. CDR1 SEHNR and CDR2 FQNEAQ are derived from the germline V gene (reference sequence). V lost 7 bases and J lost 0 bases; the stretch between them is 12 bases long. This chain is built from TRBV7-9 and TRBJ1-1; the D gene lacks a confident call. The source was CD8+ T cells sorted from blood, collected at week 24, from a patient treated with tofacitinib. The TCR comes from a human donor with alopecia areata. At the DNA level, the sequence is TGTGCCAGCAACGACGGGTCATTGAACACTGAAGCTTTCTTT. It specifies CASNDGSLNTEAFF.